This is a list of T cell receptor beta chains from one sample in a study of post-analysis software for immune sequencing data. MiXCR, run by TCRdb on the PCR reads, gives a single entry per CDR3 protein. The data hold more than 450,000 distinct CDR3 sequences, with roughly 40% observed a single time. Sequenced sample: blood. Receptors originate from a girl aged 5-17 years with multiple sclerosis. The CDR3 runs from the conserved cysteine through the conserved F or W. The order of the fields is D gene, V gene, clone size, CDR3 length, J gene, CDR3 DNA, CDR3 protein. The D gene is left open where the match is weak. Size values are once, few and many counts, or a class for expanded clones, and some rows have none.

.	TRBV4-1	.	15	TRBJ1-2	TGCGCCAGCAGCCAAGACTATCCAGGGGCATACGGCTACACCTTC	CASSQDYPGAYGYTF
.	TRBV10-3	.	11	TRBJ2-7	TGTGCCATCAGTGATGCCTACGAGCAGTACTTC	CAISDAYEQYF
.	TRBV5-1	few	14	TRBJ1-1	TGCGCCAGCAGCTTGGCCGGAGGTGATACTGAAGCTTTCTTT	CASSLAGGDTEAFF
.	TRBV7-2	.	15	TRBJ2-5	TGTGCCAGCAGCTTAGTTGTGGGGGCACAAGAGACCCAGTACTTC	CASSLVVGAQETQYF
TRBD2	TRBV28	.	17	TRBJ2-7	TGTGCCAGCAGTCATCAACGGACTAGCGGGAGGGGGATCGAGCAGTACTTC	CASSHQRTSGRGIEQYF
TRBD1	TRBV3-1	.	14	TRBJ2-1	TGTGCCAGCAGAAGACAGGGGGCCTACAATGAGCAGTTCTTC	CASRRQGAYNEQFF
.	TRBV5-1	.	12	TRBJ1-6	TGCGCCAGCAGCGGTCTAAATTCACCCCTCCACTTT	CASSGLNSPLHF
TRBD1	TRBV6-2/TRBV6-3	few	15	TRBJ2-3	TGTGCCAGCAGCCCCGGACAGGGTAGAAGAGATACGCAGTATTTT	CASSPGQGRRDTQYF
.	TRBV13	few	14	TRBJ2-7	TGTGCCAGCAGCAACCGGGACATCTCCTACGAGCAGTACTTC	CASSNRDISYEQYF
.	TRBV9	.	16	TRBJ1-6	TGTGCCAGCAGCCCACGGGCCGGGACAATCGATTCACCCCTCCACTTT	CASSPRAGTIDSPLHF
.	TRBV29-1	.	13	TRBJ1-4	TGCAGCGCGAACGGCCCAACTAATGAAAAACTGTTTTTT	CSANGPTNEKLFF
TRBD2	TRBV10-1	.	16	TRBJ2-1	TGCGCCAGCAGTGAGTCGGCTAGCGGCATTCCCTATGAGCAGTTCTTC	CASSESASGIPYEQFF
TRBD2	TRBV12-3/TRBV12-4	.	15	TRBJ2-7	TGTGCCAGCAGCCCGGGACTAGCGGCTTTCTACGAGCAGTACTTC	CASSPGLAAFYEQYF
TRBD2	TRBV20-1	.	14	TRBJ2-5	TGCAGTGCTACGGGACTAGCGGGGCCGGAGGCCCAGTACTTC	CSATGLAGPEAQYF
.	TRBV12-3/TRBV12-4	.	16	TRBJ1-1	TGTGCCAGCAGTTTAGTTAGGGGCCTGGGTTACACTGAAGCTTTCTTT	CASSLVRGLGYTEAFF
TRBD2	TRBV20-1	once	14	TRBJ2-3	TGCAGTGCTACCTTGGCGGGAGTCCCAGATACGCAGTATTTT	CSATLAGVPDTQYF
.	TRBV12-3/TRBV12-4	.	16	TRBJ2-4	TGTGCCAGCAGGTCGCGAGCGGACTTAGCCAAAAACATTCAGTACTTC	CASRSRADLAKNIQYF
.	TRBV5-1	.	15	TRBJ2-3	TGCGCCAGCAGGGATAGCAGGGGTGACACAGATACGCAGTATTTT	CASRDSRGDTDTQYF
TRBD1	TRBV6-5	few	14	TRBJ2-1	TGTGCCAGCAGTCGTCGGACAGGGCGGGATGAGCAGTTCTTC	CASSRRTGRDEQFF
TRBD1	TRBV6-2/TRBV6-3	.	15	TRBJ1-2	TGTGCCAGCAGAGCCCTCGGGACAGCGAACTATGGCTACACCTTC	CASRALGTANYGYTF
.	TRBV12-3/TRBV12-4	few	13	TRBJ2-5	TGTGCCAGCAGTTTGATTTCGATCGAGACCCAGTACTTC	CASSLISIETQYF
.	TRBV5-1	few	13	TRBJ2-2	TGCGCCAGCAGCCCGTGGGGGTCCGGGGAGCTGTTTTTT	CASSPWGSGELFF
TRBD1	TRBV24-1	few	15	TRBJ2-2	TGTGCCACCAGTGAGCCGGACAGGGGGACCGGGGAGCTGTTTTTT	CATSEPDRGTGELFF
.	TRBV11-3	few	15	TRBJ2-1	TGTGCCAGCAGTCTTAGCGGTTTCTCCTACAATGAGCAGTTCTTC	CASSLSGFSYNEQFF
TRBD2	TRBV24-1	few	17	TRBJ2-1	TGTGCCACCAGTGACTCCACCGGGACTAGCGGCACCAATGAGCAGTTCTTC	CATSDSTGTSGTNEQFF
TRBD1	TRBV4-1	once	16	TRBJ1-2	TGCGCCAGCAGCCAAGGAGCCGGGACAGGGCGGCATGGCTACACCTTC	CASSQGAGTGRHGYTF
.	TRBV6-4	.	15	TRBJ1-2	TGTGCCAGCAGTGACTCGACGGGGAGGAACTATGGCTACACCTTC	CASSDSTGRNYGYTF
TRBD2	TRBV12-3/TRBV12-4	.	13	TRBJ2-5	TGTGCCAGCAGTACTAGCGGGATAGAGACCCAGTACTTC	CASSTSGIETQYF
.	TRBV6-6	.	15	TRBJ2-5	TGTGCCAGCAGTACCCCACAGGGGGGGCAAGAGACCCAGTACTTC	CASSTPQGGQETQYF
TRBD2	TRBV28	.	13	TRBJ2-5	TGTGCAGCTTTGCGGGAGTACGGAGAGACCCAGTACTTC	CAALREYGETQYF
TRBD2	TRBV7-9	.	17	TRBJ2-7	TGTGCCAGCAGCTTAGGCCTAGCGGGAGGGGCCTACAATGAGCAGTACTTC	CASSLGLAGGAYNEQYF
.	TRBV24-1	.	14	TRBJ2-1	TGTGCCACCAGTGATTTGCGGCAGGACAATGAGCAGTTCTTC	CATSDLRQDNEQFF
TRBD2	TRBV4-1	.	15	TRBJ2-7	TGCGCCAGCAGCCAAGGGCTAGCGGGATCCTACGAGCAGTACTTC	CASSQGLAGSYEQYF